The clone carrying this T cell receptor (beta chain) was counted only a few times. Its antigen remains unknown. Amplification by 5'RACE using constant-segment primers produced TCR alpha and TCR beta cDNA libraries that carried sample barcodes and UMIs. TCRdb processed the 5' RACE reads anew with MiXCR; each CDR3 protein has one entry. Seen here are roughly 580,000 distinct CDR3 sequences, under 20% observed once, and the top ten hold more than 10%. CDR3 length: 14 residues. The V and J ends lost 1 base and 6 bases, in that order; junction bases with no gene match: 2. These data belong to a study of T-cell memory formation after mild COVID-19. Overall study context: The study found TCR clusters largely donor specific.

Study findings and constraints: Shrinking CD4+ clones resided mostly in CM and EM, and CD8+ ones in EMRA. Clones that shrank (day 15 to 85) were balanced CD4/CD8, whereas later expanders leaned CD4+.

The specimen was PBMCs or a T cell subset sorted from them (not recorded which). This clonotype was sampled from an adult woman who had mild COVID-19 (a few samples of this study predate the infection). Cell type and time point are not known. This sequence joins TRBV12-3 or TRBV12-4 and TRBJ2-1; TRBD2 agrees at 8 bases. Here the CDR3 DNA reads TGTGCCAGCAGTTTAGGACTAGCGATCAATGAGCAGTTCTTC. Translating gives CASSLGLAINEQFF.